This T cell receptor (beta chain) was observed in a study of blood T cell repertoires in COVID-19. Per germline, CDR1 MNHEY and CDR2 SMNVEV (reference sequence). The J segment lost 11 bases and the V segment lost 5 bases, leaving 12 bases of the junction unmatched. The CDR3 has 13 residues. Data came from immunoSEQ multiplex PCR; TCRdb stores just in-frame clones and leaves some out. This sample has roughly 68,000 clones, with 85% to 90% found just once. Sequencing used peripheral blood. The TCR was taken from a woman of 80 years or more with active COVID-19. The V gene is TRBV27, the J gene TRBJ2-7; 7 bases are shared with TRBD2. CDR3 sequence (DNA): TGTGCCAGCAGTCCTACACGCCTAGCGGAGGAGTACTTC. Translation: CASSPTRLAEEYF.